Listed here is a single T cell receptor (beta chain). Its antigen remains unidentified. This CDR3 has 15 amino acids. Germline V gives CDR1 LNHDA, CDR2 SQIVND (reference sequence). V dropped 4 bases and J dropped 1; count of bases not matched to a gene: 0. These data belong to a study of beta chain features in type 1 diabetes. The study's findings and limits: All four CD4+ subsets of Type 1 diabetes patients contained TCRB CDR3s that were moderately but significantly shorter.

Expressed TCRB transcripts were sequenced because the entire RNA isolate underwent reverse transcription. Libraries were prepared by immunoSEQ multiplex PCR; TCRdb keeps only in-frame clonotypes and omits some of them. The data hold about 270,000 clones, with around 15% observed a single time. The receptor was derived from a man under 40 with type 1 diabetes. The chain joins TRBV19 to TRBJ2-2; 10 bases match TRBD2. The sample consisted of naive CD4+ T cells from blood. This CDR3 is CASSTSGGNTGELFF. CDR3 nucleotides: TGTGCCAGTAGTACTAGCGGGGGGAACACCGGGGAGCTGTTTTTT.